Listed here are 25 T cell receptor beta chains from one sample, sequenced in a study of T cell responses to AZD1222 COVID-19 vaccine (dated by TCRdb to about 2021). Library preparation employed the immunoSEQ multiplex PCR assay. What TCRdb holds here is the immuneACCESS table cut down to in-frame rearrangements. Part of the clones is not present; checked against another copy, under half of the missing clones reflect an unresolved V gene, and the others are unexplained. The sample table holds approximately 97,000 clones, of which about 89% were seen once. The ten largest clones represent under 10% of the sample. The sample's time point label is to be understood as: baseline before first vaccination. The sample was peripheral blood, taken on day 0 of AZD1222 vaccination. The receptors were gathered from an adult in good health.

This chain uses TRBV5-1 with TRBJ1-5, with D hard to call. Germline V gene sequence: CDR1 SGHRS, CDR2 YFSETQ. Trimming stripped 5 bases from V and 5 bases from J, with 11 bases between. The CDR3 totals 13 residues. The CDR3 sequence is CASRPTMYQPQHF. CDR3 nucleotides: TGCGCCAGCAGACCTACGATGTATCAGCCCCAGCATTTT.

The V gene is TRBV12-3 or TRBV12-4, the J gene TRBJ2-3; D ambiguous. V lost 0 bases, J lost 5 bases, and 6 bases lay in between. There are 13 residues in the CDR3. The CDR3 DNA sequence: TGTGCCAGCAGTTTAGCGCTTCTAGATACGCAGTATTTT. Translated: CASSLALLDTQYF.

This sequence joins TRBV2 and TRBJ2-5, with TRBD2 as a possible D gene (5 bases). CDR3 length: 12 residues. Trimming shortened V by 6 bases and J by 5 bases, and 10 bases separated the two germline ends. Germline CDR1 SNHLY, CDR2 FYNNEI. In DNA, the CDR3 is TGTGCCAGCAGCCGGGATCCGGAGACCCAGTACTTC. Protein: CASSRDPETQYF.

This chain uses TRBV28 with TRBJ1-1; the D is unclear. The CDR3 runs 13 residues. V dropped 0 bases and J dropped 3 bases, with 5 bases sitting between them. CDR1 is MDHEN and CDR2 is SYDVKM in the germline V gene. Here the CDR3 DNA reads TGTGCCAGCAGTTTATGGGCAGACACTGAAGCTTTCTTT. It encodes CASSLWADTEAFF.

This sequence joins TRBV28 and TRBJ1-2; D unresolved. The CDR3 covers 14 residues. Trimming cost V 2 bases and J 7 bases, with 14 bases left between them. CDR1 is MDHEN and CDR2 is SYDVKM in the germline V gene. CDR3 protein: CASSLEDILGGYTF. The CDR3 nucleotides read TGTGCCAGCAGTTTAGAAGACATTCTGGGTGGCTACACCTTC.

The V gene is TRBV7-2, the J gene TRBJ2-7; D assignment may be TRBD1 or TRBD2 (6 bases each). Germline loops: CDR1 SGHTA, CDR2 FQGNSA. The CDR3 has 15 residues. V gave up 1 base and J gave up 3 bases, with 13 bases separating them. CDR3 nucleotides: TGTGCCAGCAGCTTAGTGGGGGGCTCTTTCTACGAGCAGTACTTC. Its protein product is CASSLVGGSFYEQYF.

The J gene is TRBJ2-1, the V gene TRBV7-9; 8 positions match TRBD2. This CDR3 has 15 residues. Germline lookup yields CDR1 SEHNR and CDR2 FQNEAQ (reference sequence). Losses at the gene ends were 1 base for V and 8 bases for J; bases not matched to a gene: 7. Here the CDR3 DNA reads TGTGCCAGCAGCTTAGTCGCGGGAGGAATCGATGAGCAGTTCTTC. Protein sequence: CASSLVAGGIDEQFF. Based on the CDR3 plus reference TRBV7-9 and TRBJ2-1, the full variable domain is DTGVSQNPRHKITKRGQNVTFRCDPISEHNRLYWYRQTLGQGPEFLTYFQNEAQLEKSRLLSDRFSAERPKGSFSTLEIQRTEQGDSAMYLCASSLVAGGIDEQFFGPGTRLTVL.

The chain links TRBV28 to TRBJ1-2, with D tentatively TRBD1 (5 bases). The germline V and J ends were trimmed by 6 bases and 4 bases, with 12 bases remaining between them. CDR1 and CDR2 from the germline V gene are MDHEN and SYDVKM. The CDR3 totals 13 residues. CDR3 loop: CASSPRVGYGYTF. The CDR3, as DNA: TGTGCCAGCAGCCCCAGGGTAGGCTATGGCTACACCTTC.

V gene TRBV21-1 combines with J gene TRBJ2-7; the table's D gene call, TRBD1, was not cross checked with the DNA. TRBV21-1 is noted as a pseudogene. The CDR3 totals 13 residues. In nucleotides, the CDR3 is TGTGCCAGCAGCCAGGGTCCCCTAGGCGAGCAGTACTTC. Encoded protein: CASSQGPLGEQYF.

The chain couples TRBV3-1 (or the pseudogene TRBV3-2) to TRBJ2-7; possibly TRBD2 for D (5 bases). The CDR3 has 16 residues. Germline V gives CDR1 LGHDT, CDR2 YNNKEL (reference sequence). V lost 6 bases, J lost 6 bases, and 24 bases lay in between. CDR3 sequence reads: CASRNGRMGVVGEQYF. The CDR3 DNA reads TGTGCCAGCAGAAACGGCCGGATGGGAGTCGTAGGCGAGCAGTACTTC.

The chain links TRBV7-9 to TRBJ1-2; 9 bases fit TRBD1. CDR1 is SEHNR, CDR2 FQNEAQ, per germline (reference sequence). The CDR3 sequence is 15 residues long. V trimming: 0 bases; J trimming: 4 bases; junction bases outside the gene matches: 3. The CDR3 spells CASSLADRGGYGYTF. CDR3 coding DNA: TGTGCCAGCAGCTTAGCGGACAGGGGAGGCTATGGCTACACCTTC.

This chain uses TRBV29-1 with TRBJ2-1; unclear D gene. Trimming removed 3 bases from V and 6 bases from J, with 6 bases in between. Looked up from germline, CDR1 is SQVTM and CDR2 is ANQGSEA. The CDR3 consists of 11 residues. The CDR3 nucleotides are TGCAGCGTTGACCCTATCAATGAGCAGTTCTTC. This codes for CSVDPINEQFF.

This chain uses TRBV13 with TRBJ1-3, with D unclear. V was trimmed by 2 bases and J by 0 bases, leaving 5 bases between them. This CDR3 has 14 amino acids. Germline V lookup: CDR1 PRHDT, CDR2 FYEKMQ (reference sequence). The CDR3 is CASSLQSSGNTIYF. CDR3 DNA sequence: TGTGCCAGCAGCTTACAGAGCTCTGGAAACACCATATATTTT.

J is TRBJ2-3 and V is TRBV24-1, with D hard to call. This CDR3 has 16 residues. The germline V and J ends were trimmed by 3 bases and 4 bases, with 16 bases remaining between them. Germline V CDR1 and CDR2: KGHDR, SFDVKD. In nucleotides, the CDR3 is TGTGCCACCAGTGATCACCGGGCCCACCTGGCAGATACGCAGTATTTT. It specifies CATSDHRAHLADTQYF.

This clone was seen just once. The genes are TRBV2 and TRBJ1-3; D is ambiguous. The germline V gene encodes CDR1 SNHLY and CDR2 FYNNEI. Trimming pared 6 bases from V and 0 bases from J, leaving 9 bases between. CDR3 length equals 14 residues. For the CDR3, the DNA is TGTGCCAGCAGCGGCAGGCCCTCTGGAAACACCATATATTTT. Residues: CASSGRPSGNTIYF.

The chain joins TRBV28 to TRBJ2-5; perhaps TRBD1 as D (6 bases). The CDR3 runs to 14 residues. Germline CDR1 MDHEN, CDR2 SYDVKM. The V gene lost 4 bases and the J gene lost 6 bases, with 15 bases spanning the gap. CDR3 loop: CASSSPGTLKTQYF. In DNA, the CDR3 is TGTGCCAGCAGTTCCCCGGGGACACTGAAGACCCAGTACTTC.

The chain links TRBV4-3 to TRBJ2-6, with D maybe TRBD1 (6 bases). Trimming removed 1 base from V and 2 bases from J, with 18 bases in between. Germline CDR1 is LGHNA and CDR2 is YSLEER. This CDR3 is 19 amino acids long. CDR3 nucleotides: TGCGCCAGCAGCCAAGCCCCGGACAGCTGGCCCCCTGGGGCCAACGTCCTGACTTTC. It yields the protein CASSQAPDSWPPGANVLTF.

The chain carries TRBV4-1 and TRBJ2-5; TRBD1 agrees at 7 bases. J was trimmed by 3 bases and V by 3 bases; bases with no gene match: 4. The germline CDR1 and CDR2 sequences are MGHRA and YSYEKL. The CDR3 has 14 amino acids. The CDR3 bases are TGCGCCAGCAGCCACGGACAGGCTAAAGAGACCCAGTACTTC. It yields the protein CASSHGQAKETQYF.

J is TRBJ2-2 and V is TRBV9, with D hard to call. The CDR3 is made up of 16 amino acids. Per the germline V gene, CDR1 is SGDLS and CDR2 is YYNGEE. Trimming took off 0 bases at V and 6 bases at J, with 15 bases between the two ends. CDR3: CASSVGSGNSAGELFF. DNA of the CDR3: TGTGCCAGCAGCGTAGGAAGTGGGAATTCGGCCGGGGAGCTGTTTTTT.

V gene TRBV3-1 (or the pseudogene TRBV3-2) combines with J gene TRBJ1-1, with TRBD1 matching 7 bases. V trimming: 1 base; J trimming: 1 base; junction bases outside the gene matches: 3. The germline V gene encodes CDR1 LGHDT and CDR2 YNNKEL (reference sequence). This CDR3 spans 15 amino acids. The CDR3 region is CASSQGSGGNTEAFF. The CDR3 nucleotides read TGTGCCAGCAGCCAAGGGTCAGGGGGGAACACTGAAGCTTTCTTT.

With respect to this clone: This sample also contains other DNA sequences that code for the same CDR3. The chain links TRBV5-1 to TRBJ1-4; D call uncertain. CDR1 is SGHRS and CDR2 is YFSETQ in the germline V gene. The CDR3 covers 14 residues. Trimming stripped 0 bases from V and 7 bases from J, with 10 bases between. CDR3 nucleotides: TGCGCCAGCAGCTTGGTGGGAAACGGTGAAAAACTGTTTTTT. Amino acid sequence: CASSLVGNGEKLFF.

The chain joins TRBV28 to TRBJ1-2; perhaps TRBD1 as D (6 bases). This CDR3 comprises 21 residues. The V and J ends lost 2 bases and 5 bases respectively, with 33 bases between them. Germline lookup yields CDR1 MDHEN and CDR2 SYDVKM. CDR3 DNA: TGTGCCAGCAGTTTAAATTACGGACGGATGGCAGGGGAACCAATGAGGTATGGCTACACCTTC. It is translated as CASSLNYGRMAGEPMRYGYTF.

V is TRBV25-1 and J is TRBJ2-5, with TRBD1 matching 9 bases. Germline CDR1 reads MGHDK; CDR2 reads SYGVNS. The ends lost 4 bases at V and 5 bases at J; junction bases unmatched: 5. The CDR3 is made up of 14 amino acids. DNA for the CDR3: TGTGCCAGCAGTGGACAGGGGGTCGGGGAGACCCAGTACTTC. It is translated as CASSGQGVGETQYF.

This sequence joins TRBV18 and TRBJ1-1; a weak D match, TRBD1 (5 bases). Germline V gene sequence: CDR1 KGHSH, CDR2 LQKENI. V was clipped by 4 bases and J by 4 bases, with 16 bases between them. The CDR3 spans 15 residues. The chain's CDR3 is CASSLSKGRATEAFF. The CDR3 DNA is TGTGCCAGCTCACTCAGCAAGGGGCGGGCCACTGAAGCTTTCTTT.

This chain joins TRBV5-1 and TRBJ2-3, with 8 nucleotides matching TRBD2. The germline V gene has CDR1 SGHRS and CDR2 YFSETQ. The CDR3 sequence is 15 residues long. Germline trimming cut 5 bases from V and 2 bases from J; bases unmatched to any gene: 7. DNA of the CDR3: TGCGCCAGCAGTACCGGGAGGGGGGCCACAGATACGCAGTATTTT. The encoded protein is CASSTGRGATDTQYF. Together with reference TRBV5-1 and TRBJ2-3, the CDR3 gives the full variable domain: KAGVTQTPRYLIKTRGQQVTLSCSPISGHRSVSWYQQTPGQGLQFLFEYFSETQRNKGNFPGRFSGRQFSNSRSEMNVSTLELGDSALYLCASSTGRGATDTQYFGPGTRLTVL.